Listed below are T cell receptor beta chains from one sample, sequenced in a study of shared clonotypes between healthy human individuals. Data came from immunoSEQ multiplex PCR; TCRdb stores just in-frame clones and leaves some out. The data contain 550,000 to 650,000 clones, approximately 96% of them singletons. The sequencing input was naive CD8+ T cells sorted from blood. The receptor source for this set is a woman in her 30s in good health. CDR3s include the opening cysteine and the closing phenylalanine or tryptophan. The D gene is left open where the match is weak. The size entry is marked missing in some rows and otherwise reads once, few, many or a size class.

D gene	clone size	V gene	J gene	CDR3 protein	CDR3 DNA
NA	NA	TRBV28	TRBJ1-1	CASSFVLGLNTEAFF	TGTGCCAGCAGTTTTGTCCTGGGATTGAACACTGAAGCTTTCTTT
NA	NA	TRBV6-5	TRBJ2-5	CASRITGIQETQYF	TGTGCCAGCAGGATTACAGGGATACAAGAGACCCAGTACTTC
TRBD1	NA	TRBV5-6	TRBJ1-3	CASSEGAAGNTIYF	TGTGCCAGCTCGGAGGGGGCGGCTGGAAACACCATATATTTT
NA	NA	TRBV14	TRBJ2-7	CASSERAGATPYEQYF	TGTGCCAGCAGCGAAAGAGCGGGCGCCACCCCCTACGAGCAGTACTTC
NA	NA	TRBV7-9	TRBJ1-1	CASSVTGNTEAFF	TGTGCCAGCAGCGTGACAGGGAACACTGAAGCTTTCTTT
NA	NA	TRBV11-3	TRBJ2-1	CASSDQGIEQFF	TGTGCCAGCAGCGATCAGGGTATTGAGCAGTTCTTC
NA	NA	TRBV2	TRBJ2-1	CASMTIQPEQFF	TGTGCCAGCATGACCATCCAGCCTGAGCAGTTCTTC
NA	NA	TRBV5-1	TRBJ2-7	CASSFSGYEQYF	TGCGCCAGCAGCTTTAGCGGATACGAGCAGTACTTC
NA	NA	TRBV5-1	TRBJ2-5	CASSFIKLQGIEETQYF	TGCGCCAGCAGCTTCATCAAACTACAGGGCATTGAGGAGACCCAGTACTTC
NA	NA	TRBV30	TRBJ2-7	CAWSVGPPGAGSYEQYF	TGTGCCTGGAGTGTAGGGCCTCCGGGCGCCGGCTCCTACGAGCAGTACTTC
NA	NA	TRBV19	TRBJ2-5	CASRRRALQETQYF	TGTGCCAGTAGGCGGCGGGCACTACAAGAGACCCAGTACTTC
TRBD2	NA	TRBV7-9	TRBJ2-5	CASSLSTSPKPSQYF	TGTGCCAGCAGCCTCTCGACTAGCCCTAAACCGAGCCAGTACTTC
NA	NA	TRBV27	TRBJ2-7	CASSPGTASEQYF	TGTGCCAGCAGTCCCGGGACTGCGTCCGAGCAGTACTTC
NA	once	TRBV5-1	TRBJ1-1	CASSLDRVNTEAFF	TGCGCCAGCAGCTTGGACAGAGTGAACACTGAAGCTTTCTTT
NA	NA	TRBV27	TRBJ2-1	CASSPQKLGDEQFF	TGTGCCAGCAGTCCGCAGAAGTTAGGTGATGAGCAGTTCTTC
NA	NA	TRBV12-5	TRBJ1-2	CASGAGTAYGYTF	TGTGCTAGTGGTGCCGGGACGGCATATGGCTACACCTTC
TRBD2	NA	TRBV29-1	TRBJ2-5	CSAEEASGSWETQYF	TGCAGCGCCGAGGAGGCTAGCGGGAGTTGGGAGACCCAGTACTTC
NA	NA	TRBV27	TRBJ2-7	CASSPSRGAVVYEQYF	TGTGCCAGCAGTCCCTCCAGGGGGGCAGTGGTCTACGAGCAGTACTTC
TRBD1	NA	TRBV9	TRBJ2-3	CASSAWDSTDTQYF	TGTGCCAGCAGCGCCTGGGACAGTACAGATACGCAGTATTTT
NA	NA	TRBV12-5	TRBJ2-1	CASGLGVSSYNEQFF	TGTGCTAGTGGTTTGGGGGTTAGCTCCTACAATGAGCAGTTCTTC
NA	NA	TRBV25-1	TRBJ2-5	CASTFLYDQYF	TGTGCCAGCACGTTTCTCTATGACCAGTACTTC
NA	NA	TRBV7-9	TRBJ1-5	CASSPGPGHQPQHF	TGTGCCAGCAGTCCCGGGCCTGGGCATCAGCCCCAGCATTTT
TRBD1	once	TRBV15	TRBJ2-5	CATSPWTGTPQETQYF	TGTGCCACCAGCCCCTGGACAGGGACTCCCCAAGAGACCCAGTACTTC
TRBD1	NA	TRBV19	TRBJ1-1	CASSMGQPANTEAFF	TGTGCCAGTAGTATGGGACAGCCAGCGAACACTGAAGCTTTCTTT
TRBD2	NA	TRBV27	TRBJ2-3	CASKFTPSGGTDTQYF	TGTGCCAGCAAGTTTACCCCTAGCGGGGGTACAGATACGCAGTATTTT
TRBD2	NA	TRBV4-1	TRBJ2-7	CASSQVASGNYEQYF	TGCGCCAGCAGCCAAGTAGCTAGCGGGAACTACGAGCAGTACTTC
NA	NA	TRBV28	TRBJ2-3	CASTPLGLGTDTQYF	TGTGCCAGCACCCCGCTTGGACTCGGCACAGATACGCAGTATTTT
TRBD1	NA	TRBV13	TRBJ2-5	CASSRPTGEETQYF	TGTGCCAGCAGCCGCCCAACAGGGGAAGAGACCCAGTACTTC
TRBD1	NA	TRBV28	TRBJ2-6	CASSLPIRGRIGANVLTF	TGTGCCAGCAGTTTGCCCATCAGGGGGCGGATTGGGGCCAACGTCCTGACTTTC
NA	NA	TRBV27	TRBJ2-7	CASSPREGRVLSEQYF	TGTGCCAGCAGTCCCCGCGAAGGCAGAGTACTATCCGAGCAGTACTTC
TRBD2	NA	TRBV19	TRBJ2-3	CATRGGEDTQYF	TGTGCCACGAGGGGAGGGGAAGATACGCAGTATTTT
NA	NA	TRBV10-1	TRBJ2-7	CASSELADPYEQYF	TGCGCCAGCAGTGAGTTAGCGGACCCCTACGAGCAGTACTTC
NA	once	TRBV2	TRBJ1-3	CASTGGRPGNTIYF	TGTGCCAGCACTGGGGGGCGTCCTGGAAACACCATATATTTT
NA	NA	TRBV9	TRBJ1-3	CASSEGTESGNTIYF	TGTGCCAGCAGCGAGGGGACGGAATCTGGAAACACCATATATTTT
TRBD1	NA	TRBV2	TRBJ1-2	CASSGDRGPDYGYTF	TGTGCCAGCAGTGGGGACAGGGGGCCGGACTATGGCTACACCTTC
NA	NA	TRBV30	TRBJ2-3	CAWSGPGTTDTQYF	TGTGCCTGGAGTGGTCCGGGAACCACAGATACGCAGTATTTT
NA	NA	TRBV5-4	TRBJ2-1	CASSPPLGDEQFF	TGTGCCAGCAGCCCGCCTTTAGGGGATGAGCAGTTCTTC
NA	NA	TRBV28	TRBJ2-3	CASSRVIGTDTQYF	TGTGCCAGCAGCCGCGTCATAGGCACAGATACGCAGTATTTT
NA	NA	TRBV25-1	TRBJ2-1	CASSGFIMGVRRDEQFF	TGTGCCAGCAGTGGTTTTATAATGGGAGTGAGGCGCGATGAGCAGTTCTTC
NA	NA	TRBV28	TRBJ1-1	CASSFQAGTEAFF	TGTGCCAGCAGTTTTCAGGCAGGCACTGAAGCTTTCTTT
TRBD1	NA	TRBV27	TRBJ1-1	CASGKPGQRNTEAFF	TGTGCCAGCGGCAAACCGGGACAGAGGAACACTGAAGCTTTCTTT
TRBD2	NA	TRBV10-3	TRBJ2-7	CAISESSGTSGRYEQYF	TGTGCCATCAGTGAGTCTTCAGGGACTAGCGGGCGGTACGAGCAGTACTTC
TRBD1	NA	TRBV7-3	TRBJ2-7	CASSYDRGSYEQYF	TGTGCCAGCAGCTATGACAGGGGCTCCTACGAGCAGTACTTC
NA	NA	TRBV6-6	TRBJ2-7	CASSYSQSKRTYEQYF	TGTGCCAGCAGTTACTCACAATCAAAGCGCACTTACGAGCAGTACTTC
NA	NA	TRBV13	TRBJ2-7	CASSLAPGSGPHEQYF	TGTGCCAGCAGCTTAGCCCCAGGATCAGGGCCCCACGAGCAGTACTTC
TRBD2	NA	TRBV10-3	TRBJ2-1	CAISESQVAGLLEQFF	TGTGCCATCAGTGAGTCGCAGGTAGCGGGGCTACTTGAGCAGTTCTTC
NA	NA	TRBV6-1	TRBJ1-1	CASSEARASGSPEAFF	TGTGCCAGCAGTGAAGCGCGGGCTTCGGGGTCCCCTGAAGCTTTCTTT
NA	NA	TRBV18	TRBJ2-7	CASSPPRSAEQYF	TGTGCCAGCTCACCACCGCGAAGCGCCGAGCAGTACTTC